One and the same sample provided the 25 T cell receptor beta chains below, sequenced in a study of T cells in Graves' hyperthyroidism and ophthalmopathy. TCR beta CDR3 regions were amplified from RNA transcripts. RT-PCR in the first round (using the HTBI primer set) targeted the TCR CDR3. A single record per CDR3 protein comes from TCRdb applying MiXCR to the multiplex PCR reads. The repertoire holds about 620,000 distinct CDR3 sequences, with 15% to 20% as singletons. Sequencing input: blood. The receptor set was obtained from a woman aged 25 to 45 with Graves' hyperthyroidism.

This clonotype was detected ten times or more. V usage is TRBV5-1 and J usage is TRBJ2-2; no firm D call. Germline-derived CDR1 and CDR2 are SGHRS and YFSETQ. The CDR3 covers 14 residues. Trimming shortened V by 8 bases and J by 0 bases, and 11 bases separated the two germline ends. The CDR3 region is CASKRIPNTGELFF. Here the CDR3 DNA reads TGCGCCAGTAAAAGGATACCGAACACCGGGGAGCTGTTTTTT.

This clonotype was found many times. The J gene is TRBJ1-4, the V gene TRBV12-3 or TRBV12-4; 7 nucleotides agree with TRBD1. V shed 6 bases, J shed 5 bases, and the junction held 9 bases outside the gene matches. The CDR3 runs 15 residues. In nucleotides, the CDR3 is TGTGCCAGCAGGCGAACAGGGGATCCCAATGAAAAACTGTTTTTT. Its protein product is CASRRTGDPNEKLFF.

This clonotype has a count of ten or more. V usage is TRBV2 and J usage is TRBJ2-1, with 8 nucleotides matching TRBD2. This CDR3 contains 15 residues. Germline V lookup: CDR1 SNHLY, CDR2 FYNNEI. With 2 bases clipped from V and 3 bases from J, the junction kept 3 bases outside the gene matches. CDR3 coding DNA: TGTGCCAGCAGTGAACTCGGGACTAGCTACAATGAGCAGTTCTTC. Translation: CASSELGTSYNEQFF.

The chain employs TRBV10-1 and TRBJ2-3; D is perhaps TRBD1 (6 bases). Trimming removed 6 bases from V and 6 bases from J, with 10 bases in between. CDR3 length: 12 amino acids. CDR1 WNHNN and CDR2 SYGVQD come from the germline V gene (reference sequence). The CDR3 DNA reads TGCGCCAGCAGGGAAACAGGGGATACGCAGTATTTT. Protein sequence: CASRETGDTQYF.

This clonotype was seen ten or more times. The genes are TRBV28 and TRBJ2-5; 7 nucleotides line up with TRBD1. This CDR3 spans 15 amino acids. Germline V gives CDR1 MDHEN, CDR2 SYDVKM. V lost 6 bases, J lost 1 base, and 8 bases stayed unmatched. This chain's CDR3 is CASSTTRQGQETQYF. The CDR3 DNA sequence: TGTGCCAGCAGCACGACTCGACAGGGCCAAGAGACCCAGTACTTC.

In its sample, this clonotype was seen a few times. This sequence joins TRBV20-1 and TRBJ2-1; D may be TRBD2 (5 bases). CDR1 and CDR2 from the germline V gene are DFQATT and SNEGSKA (reference sequence). Trimming removed 8 bases at V and 4 bases at J, with 9 bases between. The CDR3 loop spans 11 amino acids. The CDR3 DNA reads as TGCAGTAAGCGGAGATACAATGAGCAGTTCTTC. Translated: CSKRRYNEQFF.

This clonotype was observed many times. The V gene is TRBV20-1, the J gene TRBJ1-5; D is uncertain. Trimming stripped 4 bases from V and 0 bases from J, with 7 bases between. The CDR3 is 13 amino acids. CDR1 DFQATT and CDR2 SNEGSKA come from the germline V gene (reference sequence). The CDR3 DNA is TGCAGTGCTACAGAGTTTAGCAATCAGCCCCAGCATTTT. Amino acids: CSATEFSNQPQHF.

About this clonotype: This clone may be a read error of a much larger clone one base away. J is TRBJ2-1 and V is TRBV20-1, with 9 bases fitting TRBD2. This CDR3 has 15 residues. CDR1 is DFQATT, CDR2 SNEGSKA, per germline (reference sequence). The CDR3 nucleotides are TGCAATGCTCCACGACTAGCGGAGACCTACAATGAGCAGTTCTTC. Amino acids: CNAPRLAETYNEQFF.

This clonotype was counted only a few times. The chain recombines TRBV11-2 with TRBJ1-4, with TRBD1 identical over 7 bases. Trimming removed 2 bases from V and 7 bases from J; junction bases left unmatched: 1. This CDR3 spans 13 amino acids. CDR1 SGHAT and CDR2 FQNNGV come from the germline V gene. CDR3 sequence reads: CASSLRDSEKLFF. Written as DNA, the CDR3 is TGTGCCAGCAGCTTACGGGACAGTGAAAAACTGTTTTTT.

This clonotype was detected many times. This chain joins TRBV20-1 and TRBJ2-1; TRBD2 matches at 8 bases. The J segment lost 6 bases and the V segment lost 2 bases, leaving 6 bases of the junction unmatched. Germline CDR1 is DFQATT and CDR2 is SNEGSKA (reference sequence). There are 14 residues in the CDR3. The chain's CDR3 is CSARSGRLSNEQFF. CDR3 coding DNA: TGCAGTGCTAGAAGCGGGAGATTGAGCAATGAGCAGTTCTTC.

The CDR3: CASSVRQSTDTQYF. The DNA for the CDR3 is TGTGCCAGCAGTGTACGTCAGAGCACAGATACGCAGTATTTT. The rearrangement links TRBV6-1 to TRBJ2-3; D ambiguous. The CDR3 sequence is 14 residues long. Germline V gives CDR1 MNHNS, CDR2 SASEGT. V was pared by 4 bases and J by 0 bases, with 8 bases between.

This rearrangement joins TRBV28 to TRBJ1-4; D uncertain. The ends were cut back, 3 bases at V and 0 bases at J, with 11 bases in the middle. Germline-derived CDR1 and CDR2 are MDHEN and SYDVKM. The CDR3 covers 16 residues. The CDR3 protein is CASSLAFLATNEKLFF. The CDR3 nucleotides are TGTGCCAGCAGTTTGGCCTTTCTTGCAACTAATGAAAAACTGTTTTTT.

The rearrangement joins TRBV3-1 to TRBJ2-5; possibly TRBD2 for D (6 bases). V was cut by 1 base and J by 1 base, with 28 bases left in between. The CDR3 is 21 amino acids. Germline CDR1 LGHDT, CDR2 YNNKEL (reference sequence). The CDR3 DNA follows: TGTGCCAGCAGCCAAGGAGTGGCGGGAAGCCCCCGGGGCGCTGGCCAAGAGACCCAGTACTTC. It is translated as CASSQGVAGSPRGAGQETQYF.

V and J are TRBV9 and TRBJ1-3; D possibly corresponds to TRBD1 (5 bases). The CDR3 has 15 amino acids. Deletions cut 4 bases from V and 0 bases from J, with 11 bases between. CDR1 and CDR2 (germline): SGDLS, YYNGEE. The CDR3 is CASSPRGYSGNTIYF. DNA for the CDR3: TGTGCCAGCAGCCCCCGGGGCTACTCTGGAAACACCATATATTTT.

This clonotype has at least ten counts. The chain links TRBV27 to TRBJ2-1; 7 nucleotides line up with TRBD2. Germline loops: CDR1 MNHEY, CDR2 SMNVEV (reference sequence). J gave up 8 bases and V 6 bases, and 16 bases lay outside the gene matches. There are 16 residues in the CDR3. CDR3 in amino acids: CASSPGPREKRDEQFF. The CDR3 DNA is TGTGCCAGCAGCCCGGGCCCGCGGGAGAAGCGAGATGAGCAGTTCTTC.

This clonotype was counted ten times or more. The genes are TRBV28 and TRBJ2-2; D ambiguous. V was trimmed by 6 bases and J by 4 bases, leaving 18 bases between them. The CDR3 is made up of 16 amino acids. Germline CDR1 reads MDHEN; CDR2 reads SYDVKM. The CDR3 spells CASRPARVVGTGELFF. The CDR3 DNA reads TGTGCCAGCAGGCCAGCAAGGGTAGTGGGCACCGGGGAGCTGTTTTTT.

At least ten counts were recorded for this clonotype. CDR3 coding DNA: TGTGCCAGCAGTTTATCGGGTGTAATTCAGCCCCAGCATTTT. It yields the protein CASSLSGVIQPQHF. V gene TRBV27 combines with J gene TRBJ1-5; no clear D. This CDR3 is built from 14 residues. With 0 bases removed from V and 6 bases from J, the gap between germline ends came to 9 bases. The germline V gene has CDR1 MNHEY and CDR2 SMNVEV (reference sequence).

This clonotype was seen ten or more times. V is TRBV4-2 and J is TRBJ2-7; D is unclear. V was clipped by 1 base and J by 0 bases, with 7 bases between them. This CDR3 comprises 14 residues. CDR1 and CDR2 from the germline V gene are LGHNA and YNFKEQ. This chain's CDR3 is CASSQARFSYEQYF. CDR3 bases: TGTGCCAGCAGCCAAGCACGGTTCTCCTACGAGCAGTACTTC.

The V call is TRBV5-4, the J call TRBJ2-3; D might be TRBD1 (5 bases). Trimming left V 0 bases short and J 5 bases short, with 19 bases between. The CDR3 is 17 amino acids. Germline lookup yields CDR1 SGHNT and CDR2 YYREEE (reference sequence). CDR3 coding DNA: TGTGCCAGCAGCTTGGATGCAGGGCATTCCTACAAAGATACGCAGTATTTT. Its translation is CASSLDAGHSYKDTQYF.

The V gene is TRBV10-1, the J gene TRBJ1-5; a possible D gene is TRBD1 (6 bases). Germline V gene sequence: CDR1 WNHNN, CDR2 SYGVQD (reference sequence). Between the trimmed V and J ends, which lost 2 bases and 5 bases, there was a span of 10 bases. There are 14 residues in the CDR3. In DNA, the CDR3 is TGCGCCAGCAGTGAGGCAGGGGTTGATCAGCCCCAGCATTTT. It translates to CASSEAGVDQPQHF.

The chain joins TRBV12-3 or TRBV12-4 to TRBJ2-6, with no clear D. The CDR3 runs 14 residues. The V and J ends lost 3 bases and 4 bases respectively, with 7 bases between them. The CDR3 sequence: CASSFSGGANVLTF. The CDR3, as DNA: TGTGCCAGCAGTTTTTCTGGCGGGGCCAACGTCCTGACTTTC.

This clonotype was detected many times. The rearrangement uses TRBV7-2 and TRBJ1-2; no reliable D call. This CDR3 comprises 13 residues. Trimming left V 4 bases short and J 4 bases short, with 10 bases between. Germline assignment: CDR1 SGHTA and CDR2 FQGNSA. The CDR3 DNA is TGTGCCAGCAGCTCATTCACCCGCTATGGCTACACCTTC. This sequence encodes CASSSFTRYGYTF.

This clonotype was seen a few times. The gene calls are TRBV6-6 and TRBJ2-3, with D possibly matching TRBD2 (5 bases). The germline CDR1 and CDR2 sequences are MNHNY and SVGAGI (reference sequence). The CDR3 spans 13 residues. V lost 2 bases to trimming and J lost 6 bases, with 9 bases between them. The CDR3 bases are TGTGCCAGCAGTTACGGACTCCGGGATACGCAGTATTTT. Amino acid sequence: CASSYGLRDTQYF.

This rearrangement joins TRBV18 to TRBJ2-5; 8 bases map to TRBD2. The CDR3 loop spans 14 amino acids. CDR1 and CDR2 from the germline V gene are KGHSH and LQKENI. The ends lost 2 bases at V and 4 bases at J; junction bases unmatched: 3. CDR3 in DNA: TGTGCCAGCTCACCAGCGGGAGGTACAGAGACCCAGTACTTC. Protein product: CASSPAGGTETQYF.

The chain employs TRBV29-1 and TRBJ2-1; 10 nucleotides line up with TRBD2. The CDR3 consists of 16 residues. With V trimmed by 5 bases and J by 10 bases, 17 bases remained unmatched. The germline gives CDR1 SQVTM, CDR2 ANQGSEA. The CDR3 bases are TGCAGCGTTAAGGCCCAACGCAGCGGGAGGGCGGGGGAGCAGTTCTTC. Translation: CSVKAQRSGRAGEQFF.